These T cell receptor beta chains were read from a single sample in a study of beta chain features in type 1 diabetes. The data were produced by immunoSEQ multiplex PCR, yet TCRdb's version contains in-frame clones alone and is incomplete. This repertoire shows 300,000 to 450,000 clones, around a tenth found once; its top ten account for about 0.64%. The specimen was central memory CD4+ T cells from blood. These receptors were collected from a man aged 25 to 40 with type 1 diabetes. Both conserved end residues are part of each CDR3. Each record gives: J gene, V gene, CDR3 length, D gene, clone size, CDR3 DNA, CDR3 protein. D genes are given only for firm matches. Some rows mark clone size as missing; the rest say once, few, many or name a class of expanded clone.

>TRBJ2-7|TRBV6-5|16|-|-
TGTGCCAGCAGTTTGTTCCCTTTAGGGTCCGAGGACGAGCAGTACTTC
CASSLFPLGSEDEQYF
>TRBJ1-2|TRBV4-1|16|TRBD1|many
TGCGCCAGCAGCCAAGATGCCTACCGGGACAGCTATGGCTACACCTTC
CASSQDAYRDSYGYTF
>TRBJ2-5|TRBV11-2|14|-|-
TGTGCCAGCAGCTTAGAACAGGGCGGAGAGACCCAGTACTTC
CASSLEQGGETQYF
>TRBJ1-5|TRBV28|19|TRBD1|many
TGTGCCAGCACCCTCTTCCCGAGGGGGCCGGGCTATAGCAATCAGCCCCAGCATTTT
CASTLFPRGPGYSNQPQHF
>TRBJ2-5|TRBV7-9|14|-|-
TGTGCCAGCAGCTTGAATAGTGGGCTTGAGACCCAGTACTTC
CASSLNSGLETQYF
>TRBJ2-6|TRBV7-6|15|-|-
TGTGCCAGCAGCTTTGGGGCCTCTGGGGCCAACGTCCTGACTTTC
CASSFGASGANVLTF
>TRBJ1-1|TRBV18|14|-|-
TGTGCCAGCTCACCCAACAGGGAATTAACTGAAGCTTTCTTT
CASSPNRELTEAFF
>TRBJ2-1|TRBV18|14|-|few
TGTGCCAGCTCCCGAGACGGGGTGGAGGATGAGCAGTTCTTC
CASSRDGVEDEQFF
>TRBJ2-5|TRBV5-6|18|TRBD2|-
TGTGCCAGCAGCCCGCCGGGACTAGCGGGAAATCGCCAAGAGACCCAGTACTTC
CASSPPGLAGNRQETQYF
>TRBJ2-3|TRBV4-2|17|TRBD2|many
TGTGCCAGCAGCCAGGGGATTAGCGGGGGCTACACAGATACGCAGTATTTT
CASSQGISGGYTDTQYF
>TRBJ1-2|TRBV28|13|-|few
TGTGCCAGCAGCACTCCCGGGCACTATGGCTACACCTTC
CASSTPGHYGYTF
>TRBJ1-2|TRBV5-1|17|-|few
TGCGCCAGCAGCTTGTCCTCCCACCCCACAGCGAACTATGGCTACACCTTC
CASSLSSHPTANYGYTF
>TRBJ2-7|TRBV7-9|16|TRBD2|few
TGTGCCAGCAGCTCACCAGCGGGAGGGCCGAGCTACGAGCAGTACTTC
CASSSPAGGPSYEQYF
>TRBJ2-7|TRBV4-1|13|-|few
TGCGCCAGCAGCCAAGTACAAGTCGAGGAGCAGTACTTC
CASSQVQVEEQYF